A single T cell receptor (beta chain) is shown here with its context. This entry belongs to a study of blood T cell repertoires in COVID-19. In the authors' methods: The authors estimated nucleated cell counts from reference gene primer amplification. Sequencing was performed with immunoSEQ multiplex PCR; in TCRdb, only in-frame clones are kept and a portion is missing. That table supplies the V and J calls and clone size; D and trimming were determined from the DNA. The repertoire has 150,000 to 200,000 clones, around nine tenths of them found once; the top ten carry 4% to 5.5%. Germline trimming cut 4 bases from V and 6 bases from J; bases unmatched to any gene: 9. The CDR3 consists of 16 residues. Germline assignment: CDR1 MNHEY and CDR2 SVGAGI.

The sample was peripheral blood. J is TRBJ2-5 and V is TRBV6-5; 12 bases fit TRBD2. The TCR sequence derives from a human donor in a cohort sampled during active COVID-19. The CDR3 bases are TGTGCCAGCAGTTCCGGACTAGCGGGATCTTCAAAGACCCAGTACTTC. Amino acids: CASSSGLAGSSKTQYF.